A single TCR beta chain is shown here with its context. Sequencing was performed with immunoSEQ multiplex PCR; in TCRdb, only in-frame clones are kept and a portion is missing. The sample carries about 300,000 clones, 85% recorded once. CDR1 and CDR2 from the germline V gene are MNHEY and SMNVEV (reference sequence). This CDR3 is built from 15 residues. The V end was cut by 5 bases, the J end by 3 bases, with 13 bases between. Recruitment covered about two dozen US areas and drew participants whose ages spanned about 18 to 90 years. This sample is drawn from a study of blood T cell repertoires in COVID-19.

The sample consisted of PBMCs or T cells enriched from blood (not recorded which). This clonotype was sampled from a young woman who had been exposed to COVID-19. The V gene is TRBV27, the J gene TRBJ1-4; D is undetermined. CDR3: CASSIRGWPNEKLFF. CDR3 nucleotide sequence: TGTGCCAGCAGTATTCGTGGTTGGCCTAATGAAAAACTGTTTTTT.